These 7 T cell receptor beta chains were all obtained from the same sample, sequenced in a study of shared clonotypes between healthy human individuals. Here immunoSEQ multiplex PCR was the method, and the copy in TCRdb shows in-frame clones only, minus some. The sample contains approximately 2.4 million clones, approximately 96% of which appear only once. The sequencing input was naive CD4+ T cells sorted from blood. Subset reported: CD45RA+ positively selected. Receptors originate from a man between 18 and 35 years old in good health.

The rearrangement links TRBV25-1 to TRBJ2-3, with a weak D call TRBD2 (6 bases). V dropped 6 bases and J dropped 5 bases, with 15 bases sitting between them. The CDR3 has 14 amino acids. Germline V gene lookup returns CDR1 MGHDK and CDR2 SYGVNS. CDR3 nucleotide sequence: TGTGCCAGCAGCTGGAGGGCCCGGGGAGATACGCAGTATTTT. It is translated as CASSWRARGDTQYF.

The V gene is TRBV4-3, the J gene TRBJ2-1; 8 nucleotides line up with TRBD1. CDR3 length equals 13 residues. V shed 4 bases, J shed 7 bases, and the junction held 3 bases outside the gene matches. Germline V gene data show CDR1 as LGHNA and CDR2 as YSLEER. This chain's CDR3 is CASSPQGANEQFF. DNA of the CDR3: TGCGCCAGCAGCCCCCAGGGGGCAAATGAGCAGTTCTTC.

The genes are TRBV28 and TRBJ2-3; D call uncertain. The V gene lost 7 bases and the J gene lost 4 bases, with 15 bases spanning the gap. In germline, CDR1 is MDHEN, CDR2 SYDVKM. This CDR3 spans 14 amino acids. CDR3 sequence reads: CASTDFRAADTQYF. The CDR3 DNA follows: TGTGCCAGCACCGACTTTAGGGCGGCAGATACGCAGTATTTT.

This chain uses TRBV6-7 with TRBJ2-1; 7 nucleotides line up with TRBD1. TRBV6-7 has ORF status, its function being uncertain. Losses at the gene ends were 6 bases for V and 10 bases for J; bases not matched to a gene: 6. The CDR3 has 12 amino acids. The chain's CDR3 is CASRCETGEQFF. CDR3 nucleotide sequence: TGTGCCAGCAGATGCGAGACAGGGGAGCAGTTCTTC.

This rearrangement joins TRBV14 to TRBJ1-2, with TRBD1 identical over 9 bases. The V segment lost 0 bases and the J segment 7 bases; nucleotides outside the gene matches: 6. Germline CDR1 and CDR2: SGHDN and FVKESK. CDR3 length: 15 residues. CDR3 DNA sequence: TGTGCCAGCAGCCAAGATTCACAGGGGGCGATTGGCTACACCTTC. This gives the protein CASSQDSQGAIGYTF.

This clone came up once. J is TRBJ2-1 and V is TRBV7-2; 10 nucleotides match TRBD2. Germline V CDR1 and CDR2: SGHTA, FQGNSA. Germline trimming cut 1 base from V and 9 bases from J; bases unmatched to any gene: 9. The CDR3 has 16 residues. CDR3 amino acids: CASSLVLPSGSLEQFF. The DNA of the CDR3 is TGTGCCAGCAGCTTAGTGTTGCCTAGCGGGAGTCTTGAGCAGTTCTTC.

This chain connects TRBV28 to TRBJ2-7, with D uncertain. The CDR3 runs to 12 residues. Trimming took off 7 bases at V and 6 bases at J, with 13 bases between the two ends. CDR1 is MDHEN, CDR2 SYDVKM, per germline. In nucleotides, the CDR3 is TGTGCCAGCACCCTCCAAAAGGGCGAGCAGTACTTC. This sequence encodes CASTLQKGEQYF.